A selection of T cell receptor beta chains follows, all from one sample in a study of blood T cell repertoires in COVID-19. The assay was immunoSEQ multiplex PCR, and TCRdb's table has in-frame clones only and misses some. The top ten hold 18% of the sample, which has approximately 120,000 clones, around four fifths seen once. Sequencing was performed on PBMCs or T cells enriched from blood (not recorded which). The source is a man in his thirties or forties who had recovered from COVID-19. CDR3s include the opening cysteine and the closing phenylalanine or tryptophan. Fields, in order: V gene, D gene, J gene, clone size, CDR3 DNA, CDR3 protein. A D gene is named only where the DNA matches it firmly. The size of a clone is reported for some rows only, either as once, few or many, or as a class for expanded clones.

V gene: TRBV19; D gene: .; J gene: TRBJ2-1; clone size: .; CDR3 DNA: TGTGCCAGTAGTATCACGGGGGGCGGTGAGCAGTTCTTC; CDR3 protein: CASSITGGGEQFF
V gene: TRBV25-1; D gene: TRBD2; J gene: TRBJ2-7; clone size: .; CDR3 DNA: TGTGCCACCAGGGTGGGGGGGACCTACGAGCAGTACTTC; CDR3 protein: CATRVGGTYEQYF
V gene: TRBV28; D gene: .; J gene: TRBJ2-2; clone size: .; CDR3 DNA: TGTGCCAGCAGCCCTACAGGGTTCAACGGGGAGCTGTTTTTT; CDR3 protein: CASSPTGFNGELFF
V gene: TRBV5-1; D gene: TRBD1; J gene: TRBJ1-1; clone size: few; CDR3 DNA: TGCGCCAGCAGCGGCCGAACAGGGGTAGCTGAAGCTTTCTTT; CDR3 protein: CASSGRTGVAEAFF
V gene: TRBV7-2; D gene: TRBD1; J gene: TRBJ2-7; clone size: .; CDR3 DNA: TGTGCCAGCAGCTCCGGGACAGGGTGGTACGAGCAGTACTTC; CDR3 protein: CASSSGTGWYEQYF
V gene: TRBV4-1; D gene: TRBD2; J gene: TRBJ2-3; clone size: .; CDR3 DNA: TGCGCCAGCAGCCAAACGATCCTAGCGGGGAGCACAGATACGCAGTATTTT; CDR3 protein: CASSQTILAGSTDTQYF
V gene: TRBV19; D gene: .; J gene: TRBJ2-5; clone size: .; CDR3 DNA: TGTGCCAGTAGTATAGCCCGCCTCCTAGGAGGTCGGGAGACCCAGTACTTC; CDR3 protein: CASSIARLLGGRETQYF
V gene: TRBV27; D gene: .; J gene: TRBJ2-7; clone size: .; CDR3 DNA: TGTGCCAGCAGTTTGCGTGGGCCTTCCTACGAGCAGTACTTC; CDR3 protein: CASSLRGPSYEQYF
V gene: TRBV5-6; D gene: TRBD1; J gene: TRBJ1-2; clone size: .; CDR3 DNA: TGTGCCAGCAGCTACGGACAGGGTGGCTATGGCTACACCTTC; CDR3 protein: CASSYGQGGYGYTF
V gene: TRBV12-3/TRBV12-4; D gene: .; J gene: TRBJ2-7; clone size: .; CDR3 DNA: TGTGCCAGCAGTACGACAGATGATTACGAGCAGTACTTC; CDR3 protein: CASSTTDDYEQYF
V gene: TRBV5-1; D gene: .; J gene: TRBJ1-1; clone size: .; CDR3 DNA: TGCGCCAGCAGCTACGGTCAACTGAGCACTGAAGCTTTCTTT; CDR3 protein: CASSYGQLSTEAFF
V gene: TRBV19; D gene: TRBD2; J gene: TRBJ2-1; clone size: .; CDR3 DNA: TGTGCCAGTAGTCCCCTAGCGGGAGTAATTGTTGAGCAGTTCTTC; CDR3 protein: CASSPLAGVIVEQFF
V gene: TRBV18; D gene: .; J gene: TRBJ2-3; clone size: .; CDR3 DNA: TGTGCCAGCTCACCATCCAGGGCAGGAAGCACAGATACGCAGTATTTT; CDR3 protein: CASSPSRAGSTDTQYF
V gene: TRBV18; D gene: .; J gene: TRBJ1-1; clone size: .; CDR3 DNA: TGTGCCAGCTCACGAGGAGCGGGACTGCCTGATGAAGCTTTCTTT; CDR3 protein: CASSRGAGLPDEAFF
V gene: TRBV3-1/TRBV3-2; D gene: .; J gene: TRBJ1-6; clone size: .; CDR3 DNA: TGTGCCAGCAGCCGGGACATGAATTCACCCCTCCACTTT; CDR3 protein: CASSRDMNSPLHF
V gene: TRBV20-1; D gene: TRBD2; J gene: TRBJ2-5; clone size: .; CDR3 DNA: TGCAGTGCTAGTGGACTAGCGGGGGGGACCCAGTACTTC; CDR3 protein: CSASGLAGGTQYF
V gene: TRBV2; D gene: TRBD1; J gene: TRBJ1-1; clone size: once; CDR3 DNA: TGTGCCAGCAGTACAACACAGGGGGCATCTACTGAAGCTTTCTTT; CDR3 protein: CASSTTQGASTEAFF
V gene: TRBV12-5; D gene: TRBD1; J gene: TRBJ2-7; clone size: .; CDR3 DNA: TGTGCTAGTGCTGATTTCGGGACAGGGTTCTACGAGCAGTACTTC; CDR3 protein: CASADFGTGFYEQYF
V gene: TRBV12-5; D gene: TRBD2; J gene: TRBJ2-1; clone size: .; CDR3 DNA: TGTGCTAGTGGCCCTCCTCGTCCCCGGACTAGCGGGAGGGCCGTCTACAATGAGCAGTTCTTC; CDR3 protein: CASGPPRPRTSGRAVYNEQFF
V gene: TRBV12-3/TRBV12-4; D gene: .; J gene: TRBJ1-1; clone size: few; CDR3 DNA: TGTGCCAGCAGTCACAGGAACACTGAAGCTTTCTTT; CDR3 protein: CASSHRNTEAFF
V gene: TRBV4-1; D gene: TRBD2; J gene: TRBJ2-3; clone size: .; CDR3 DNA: TGCGCCAGCAGCCGGGGACTAGCGGGGAGCACAGATACGCAGTATTTT; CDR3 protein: CASSRGLAGSTDTQYF
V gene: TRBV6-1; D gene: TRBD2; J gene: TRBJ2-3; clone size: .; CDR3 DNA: TGTGCCAGCAGTGTGACTAGCGAGAAGAGCACAGATACGCAGTATTTT; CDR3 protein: CASSVTSEKSTDTQYF
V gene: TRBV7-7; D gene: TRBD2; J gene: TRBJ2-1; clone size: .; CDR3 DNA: TGTGCTAGCAGCCCGGACGGGGGGGCCTACAATGAGCAGTTCTTC; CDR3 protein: CASSPDGGAYNEQFF
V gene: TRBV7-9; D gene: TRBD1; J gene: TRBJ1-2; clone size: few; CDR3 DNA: TGTGCCAGCAGCTCCGGGACAGCGTATGGCTACACCTTC; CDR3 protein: CASSSGTAYGYTF
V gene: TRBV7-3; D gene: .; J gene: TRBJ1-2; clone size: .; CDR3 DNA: TGTGCCAGCAGCTACAGGGAGCGGGGCTATGGCTACACCTTC; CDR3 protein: CASSYRERGYGYTF
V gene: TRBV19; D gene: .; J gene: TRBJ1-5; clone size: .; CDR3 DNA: TGTGCCAGTATCGATCGGGGGTTCGGCAATCAGCCCCAGCATTTT; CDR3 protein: CASIDRGFGNQPQHF
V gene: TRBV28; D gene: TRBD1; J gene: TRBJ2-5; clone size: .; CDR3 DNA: TGTGCCAGCAGTTTCCGGGACAGGGTCCAAGAGACCCAGTACTTC; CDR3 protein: CASSFRDRVQETQYF
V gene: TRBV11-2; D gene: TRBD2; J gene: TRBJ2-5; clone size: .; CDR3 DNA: TGTGCCAGCAGCTCAAGCGGGAGGGCCGACACAGAGACCCAGTACTTC; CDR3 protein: CASSSSGRADTETQYF
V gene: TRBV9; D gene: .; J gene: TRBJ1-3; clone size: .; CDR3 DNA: TGTGCCAGCAGCGCTACCTCTGGAAACACCATATATTTT; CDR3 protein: CASSATSGNTIYF
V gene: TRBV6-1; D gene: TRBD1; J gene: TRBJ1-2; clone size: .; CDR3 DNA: TGTGCCAGCAGTGGAAGCGGGGGGGAGGGGGCGGTTTCCTATGGCTACACCTTC; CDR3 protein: CASSGSGGEGAVSYGYTF
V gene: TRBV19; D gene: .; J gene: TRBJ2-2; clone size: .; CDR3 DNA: TGTGCCAGTATTGGCCTAAGGAGCACCGGGGAGCTGTTTTTT; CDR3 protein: CASIGLRSTGELFF
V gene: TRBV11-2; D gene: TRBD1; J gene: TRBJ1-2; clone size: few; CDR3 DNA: TGTGCCAGCAGCATCAGGGGGGCGAGGATGGACTATGGCTACACCTTC; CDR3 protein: CASSIRGARMDYGYTF
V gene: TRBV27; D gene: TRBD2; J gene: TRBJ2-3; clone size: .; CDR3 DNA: TGTGCCAGCAGTCCAATGACTAGCGGTAAACCCCCAGATACGCAGTATTTT; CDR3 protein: CASSPMTSGKPPDTQYF
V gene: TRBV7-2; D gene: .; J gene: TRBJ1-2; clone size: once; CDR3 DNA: TGTGCCAGCAGCTTAGATCCAGGGCCCTATGGCTACACCTTC; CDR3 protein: CASSLDPGPYGYTF
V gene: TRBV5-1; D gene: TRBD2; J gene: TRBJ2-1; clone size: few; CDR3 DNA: TGCGCCAGCAGTGAGTCTCTAGCGGGGGGATACAATGAGCAGTTCTTC; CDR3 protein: CASSESLAGGYNEQFF
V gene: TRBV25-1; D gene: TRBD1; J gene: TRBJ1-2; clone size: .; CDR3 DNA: TGTGCCAGCAGAAAAGGGGGCGCGAGGTATGGCTACACCTTC; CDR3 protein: CASRKGGARYGYTF
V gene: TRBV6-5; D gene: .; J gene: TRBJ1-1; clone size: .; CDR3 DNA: TGTGCCAGCAGTTACTTCAGGGGCCAGAACACTGAAGCTTTCTTT; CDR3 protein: CASSYFRGQNTEAFF
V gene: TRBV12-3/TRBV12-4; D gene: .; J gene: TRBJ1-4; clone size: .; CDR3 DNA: TGTGCCAGCAGTTTAGACGGGGGGGAGAAACTGTTTTTT; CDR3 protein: CASSLDGGEKLFF
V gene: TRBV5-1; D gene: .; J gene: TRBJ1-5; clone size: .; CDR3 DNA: TGCGCCAGCAGCTTGGAACCGGGCTTGGGAGGCAATCAGCCCCAGCATTTT; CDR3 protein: CASSLEPGLGGNQPQHF
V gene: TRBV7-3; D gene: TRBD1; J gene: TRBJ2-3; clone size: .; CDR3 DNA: TGTGCCAGCAGCTCAGGACAGGTTTGGTATTTT; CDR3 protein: CASSSGQVWYF
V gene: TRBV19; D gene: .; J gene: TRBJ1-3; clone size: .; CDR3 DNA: TGTGCCAGTAGTATTCAGGACAGTCCTGGAAACACCATATATTTT; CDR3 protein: CASSIQDSPGNTIYF
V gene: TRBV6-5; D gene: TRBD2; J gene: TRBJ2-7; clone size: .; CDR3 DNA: TGTGCCAGCAGCCCCCTCGCGGGAGCGGTCGAGCAGTACTTC; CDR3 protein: CASSPLAGAVEQYF
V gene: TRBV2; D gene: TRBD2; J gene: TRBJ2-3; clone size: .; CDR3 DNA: TGTGCCAGCAGTAGCGGGGGGCCCCGAGGAGATACGCAGTATTTT; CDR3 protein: CASSSGGPRGDTQYF
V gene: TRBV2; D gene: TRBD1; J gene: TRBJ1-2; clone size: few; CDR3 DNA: TGTGCCAGCAGTAGGGACAGGGGTGTATTTTATGATGGCTACACCTTC; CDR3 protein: CASSRDRGVFYDGYTF
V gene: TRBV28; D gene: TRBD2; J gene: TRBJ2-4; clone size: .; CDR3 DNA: TGTGCCAGCACGATTAGCGGGAGTGTAAACATTCAGTACTTC; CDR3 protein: CASTISGSVNIQYF
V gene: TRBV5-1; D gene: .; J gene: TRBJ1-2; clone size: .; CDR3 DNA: TGCGCCAGCTTCGGAGATAACTATGGCTACACCTTC; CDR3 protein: CASFGDNYGYTF
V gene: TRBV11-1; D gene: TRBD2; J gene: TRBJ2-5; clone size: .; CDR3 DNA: TGTGCCAGCAGCTACGGGTCTAGCGGCGAGACCCAGTACTTC; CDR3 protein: CASSYGSSGETQYF
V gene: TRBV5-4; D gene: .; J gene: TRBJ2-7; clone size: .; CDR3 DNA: TGTGCCAGCAGCTTGCGCGGGGATTACTACGAGCAGTACTTC; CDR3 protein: CASSLRGDYYEQYF
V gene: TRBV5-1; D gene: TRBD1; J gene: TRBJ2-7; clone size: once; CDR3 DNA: TGCGCCAGCAGCAACGGACAGGCCACGGTGCAGTACTTC; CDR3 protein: CASSNGQATVQYF
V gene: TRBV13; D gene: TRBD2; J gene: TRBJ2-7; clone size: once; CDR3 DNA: TGTGCCAGCAGCTCAGGACTAGCGGGAGGCTACGAGCAGTACTTC; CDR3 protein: CASSSGLAGGYEQYF